This T cell receptor beta chain was captured in a study of a mutant IDH1 vaccine in newly diagnosed glioma. Study in general: Patients were pretreated with radiotherapy, temozolomide, or both, mostly both.

The repertoire was sequenced with immunoSEQ multiplex PCR; TCRdb's copy has only in-frame clones and lacks some. Of some 80,000 clones in the sample, more than 80% were seen once. Time point of the sample: week 23, last vaccination. The study gave 300 ug of mutant IDH1 20-mer peptide per vaccine dose, with topical imiquimod. As regards this clone: Its antigen is currently unknown.

The starting material was PBMCs, obtained from a glioma patient whose treatment included an IDH1 peptide vaccine. This TCR was recovered from a woman in her 50s with glioma.

The CDR3 is CASSTGFSGNTIYF. The CDR3 bases are TGTGCCAGCAGTACAGGCTTCTCTGGAAACACCATATATTTT. J is TRBJ1-3 and V is TRBV28, with D possibly being TRBD1 (5 bases). Trimming removed 5 bases at V and 0 bases at J, with 8 bases between. The CDR3 sequence is 14 residues long. In germline, CDR1 is MDHEN, CDR2 SYDVKM.